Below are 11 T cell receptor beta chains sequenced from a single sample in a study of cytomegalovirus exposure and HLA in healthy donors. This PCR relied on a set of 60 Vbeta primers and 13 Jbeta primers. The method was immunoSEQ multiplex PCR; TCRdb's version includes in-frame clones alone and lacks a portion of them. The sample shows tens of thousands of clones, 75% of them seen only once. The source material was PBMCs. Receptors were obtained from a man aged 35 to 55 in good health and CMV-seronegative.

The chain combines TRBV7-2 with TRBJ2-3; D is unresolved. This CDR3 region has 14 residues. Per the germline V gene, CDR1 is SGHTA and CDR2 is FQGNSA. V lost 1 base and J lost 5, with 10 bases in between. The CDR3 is CASSLGALGDTQYF. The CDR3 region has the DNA TGTGCCAGCAGCTTAGGGGCATTAGGAGATACGCAGTATTTT.

As DNA, the CDR3 is TGCAGCGCTTTCGGGACAGGGGAAGAGACCCAGTACTTC. Its translation is CSAFGTGEETQYF. The V and J genes are TRBV29-1 and TRBJ2-5, with TRBD1 matching 10 bases. The V and J ends lost 7 bases and 3 bases, in that order; junction bases with no gene match: 5. The CDR3 is 13 amino acids. The germline V gene has CDR1 SQVTM and CDR2 ANQGSEA.

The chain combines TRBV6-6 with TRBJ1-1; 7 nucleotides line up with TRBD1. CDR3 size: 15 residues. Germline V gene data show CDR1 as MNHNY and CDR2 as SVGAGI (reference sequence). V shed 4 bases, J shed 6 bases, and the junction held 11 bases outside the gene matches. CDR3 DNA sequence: TGTGCCAGCAGTTCCGAGACAGGGATCGTCGCTGAAGCTTTCTTT. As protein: CASSSETGIVAEAFF.

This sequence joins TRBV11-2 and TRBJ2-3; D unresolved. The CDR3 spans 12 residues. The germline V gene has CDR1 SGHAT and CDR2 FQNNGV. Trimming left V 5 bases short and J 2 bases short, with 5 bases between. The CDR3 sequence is CASSINTDTQYF. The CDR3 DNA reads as TGTGCCAGCAGCATAAACACAGATACGCAGTATTTT.

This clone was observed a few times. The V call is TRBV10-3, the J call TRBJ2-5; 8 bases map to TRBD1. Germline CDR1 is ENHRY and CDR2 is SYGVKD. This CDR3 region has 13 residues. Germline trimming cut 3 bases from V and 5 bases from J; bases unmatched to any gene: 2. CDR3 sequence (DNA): TGTGCCATCAGTGACCAGGGGGCTGAGACCCAGTACTTC. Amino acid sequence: CAISDQGAETQYF.

The CDR3 region is CASRTGTGYSPLHF. CDR3 nucleotide sequence: TGTGCCAGCAGAACCGGGACTGGATATTCACCCCTCCACTTT. This chain connects TRBV27 to TRBJ1-6, with D perhaps TRBD1 (5 bases). The CDR3 is made up of 14 amino acids. The ends were cut back, 6 bases at V and 8 bases at J, with 14 bases in the middle. Germline loops: CDR1 MNHEY, CDR2 SMNVEV (reference sequence).

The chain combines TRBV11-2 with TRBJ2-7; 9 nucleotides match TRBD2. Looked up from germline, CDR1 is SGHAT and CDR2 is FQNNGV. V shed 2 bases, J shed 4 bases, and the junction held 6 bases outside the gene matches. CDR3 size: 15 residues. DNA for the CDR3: TGTGCCAGCAGCTTATGGGCGGGGGGGAGGTACGAGCAGTACTTC. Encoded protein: CASSLWAGGRYEQYF.

Here the CDR3 reads CASSDPGGGEQYF. The CDR3 coding sequence is TGTGCCAGCAGCGACCCAGGGGGCGGCGAGCAGTACTTC. The chain carries TRBV28 and TRBJ2-7; TRBD1 aligns across 8 bases. V lost 6 bases and J lost 6; bases outside the gene matches: 7. The CDR3 extends over 13 amino acids. Germline assignment: CDR1 MDHEN and CDR2 SYDVKM.

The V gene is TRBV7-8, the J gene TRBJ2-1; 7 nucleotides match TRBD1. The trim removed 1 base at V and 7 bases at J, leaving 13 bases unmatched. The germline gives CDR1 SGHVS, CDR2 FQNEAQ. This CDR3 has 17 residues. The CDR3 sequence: CASSLVGTVNKGNEQFF. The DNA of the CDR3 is TGTGCCAGCAGCTTAGTAGGGACAGTTAACAAAGGGAATGAGCAGTTCTTC.

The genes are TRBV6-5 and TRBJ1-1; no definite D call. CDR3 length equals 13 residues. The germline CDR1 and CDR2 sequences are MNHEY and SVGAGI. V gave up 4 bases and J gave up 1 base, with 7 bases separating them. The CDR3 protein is CASSFWRNTEAFF. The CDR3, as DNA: TGTGCCAGCAGTTTCTGGAGGAACACTGAAGCTTTCTTT.

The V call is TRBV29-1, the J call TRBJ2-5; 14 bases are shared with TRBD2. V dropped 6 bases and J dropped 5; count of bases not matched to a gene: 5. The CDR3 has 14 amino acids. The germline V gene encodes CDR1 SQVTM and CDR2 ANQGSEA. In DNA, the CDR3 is TGCAGCGTGACCCGGACTAGCGGGAGGGAGACCCAGTACTTC. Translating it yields CSVTRTSGRETQYF.